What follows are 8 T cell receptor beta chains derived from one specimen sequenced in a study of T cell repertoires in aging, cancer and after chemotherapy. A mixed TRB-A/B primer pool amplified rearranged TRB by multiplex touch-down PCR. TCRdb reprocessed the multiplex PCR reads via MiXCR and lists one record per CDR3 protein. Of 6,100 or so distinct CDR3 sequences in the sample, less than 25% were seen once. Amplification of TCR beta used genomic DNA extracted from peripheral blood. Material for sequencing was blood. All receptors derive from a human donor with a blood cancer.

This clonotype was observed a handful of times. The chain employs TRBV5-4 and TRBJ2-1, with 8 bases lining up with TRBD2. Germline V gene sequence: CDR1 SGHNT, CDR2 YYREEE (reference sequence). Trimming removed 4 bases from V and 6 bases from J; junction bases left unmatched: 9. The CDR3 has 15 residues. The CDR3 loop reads CASSGGAGGFNEQFF. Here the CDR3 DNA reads TGTGCCAGCAGCGGGGGGGCGGGAGGTTTCAATGAGCAGTTCTTC.

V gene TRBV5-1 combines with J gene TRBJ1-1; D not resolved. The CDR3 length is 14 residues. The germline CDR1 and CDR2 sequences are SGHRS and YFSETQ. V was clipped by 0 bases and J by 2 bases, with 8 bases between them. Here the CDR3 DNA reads TGCGCCAGCAGCTTGGGTGCGATTAACACTGAAGCTTTCTTT. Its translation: CASSLGAINTEAFF. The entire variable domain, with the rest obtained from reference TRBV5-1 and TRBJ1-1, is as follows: KAGVTQTPRYLIKTRGQQVTLSCSPISGHRSVSWYQQTPGQGLQFLFEYFSETQRNKGNFPGRFSGRQFSNSRSEMNVSTLELGDSALYLCASSLGAINTEAFFGQGTRLTVV.

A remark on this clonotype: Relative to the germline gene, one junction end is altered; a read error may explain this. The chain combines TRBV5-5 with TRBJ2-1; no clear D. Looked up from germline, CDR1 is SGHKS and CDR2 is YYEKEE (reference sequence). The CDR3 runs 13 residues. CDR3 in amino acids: CASSLDRRYEQFF. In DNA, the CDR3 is TGCGCCAGCAGCTTGGATAGAAGATACGAGCAGTTCTTC.

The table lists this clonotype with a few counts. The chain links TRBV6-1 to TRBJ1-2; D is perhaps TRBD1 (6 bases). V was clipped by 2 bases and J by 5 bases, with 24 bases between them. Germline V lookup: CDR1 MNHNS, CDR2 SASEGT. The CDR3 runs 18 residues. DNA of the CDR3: TGTGCCAGCAGTGAAACCCGAGAACCGGGACACCGACGTTATGGCTACACCTTC. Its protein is CASSETREPGHRRYGYTF.

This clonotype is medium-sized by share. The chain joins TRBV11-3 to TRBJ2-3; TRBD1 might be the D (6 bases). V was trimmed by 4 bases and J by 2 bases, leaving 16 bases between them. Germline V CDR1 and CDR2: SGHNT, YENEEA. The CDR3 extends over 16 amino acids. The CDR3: CASSSFSGHYTDTQYF. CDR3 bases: TGTGCCAGCAGCTCTTTCTCGGGACACTACACAGATACGCAGTATTTT. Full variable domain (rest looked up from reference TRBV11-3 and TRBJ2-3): EAGVVQSPRYKIIEKKQPVAFWCNPISGHNTLYWYLQNLGQGPELLIRYENEEAVDDSQLPKDRFSAERLKGVDSTLKIQPAELGDSAVYLCASSSFSGHYTDTQYFGPGTRLTVL.

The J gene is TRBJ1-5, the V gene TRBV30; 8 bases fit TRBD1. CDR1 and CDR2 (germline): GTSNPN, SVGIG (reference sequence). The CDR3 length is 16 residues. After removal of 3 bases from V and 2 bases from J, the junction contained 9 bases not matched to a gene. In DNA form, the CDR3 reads TGTGCCTGGAGCAGTGACAGGGGAGCCGGCAATCAGCCCCAGCATTTT. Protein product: CAWSSDRGAGNQPQHF. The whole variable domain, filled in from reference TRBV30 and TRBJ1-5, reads SQTIHQWPATLVQPVGSPLSLECTVEGTSNPNLYWYRQAAGRGLQLLFYSVGIGQISSEVPQNLSASRPQDRQFILSSKKLLLSDSGFYLCAWSSDRGAGNQPQHFGDGTRLSIL.

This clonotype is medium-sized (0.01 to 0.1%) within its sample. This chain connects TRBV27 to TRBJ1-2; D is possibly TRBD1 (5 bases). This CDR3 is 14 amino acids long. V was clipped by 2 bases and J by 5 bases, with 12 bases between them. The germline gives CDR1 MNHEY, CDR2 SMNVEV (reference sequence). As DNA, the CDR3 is TGTGCCAGCAGTTTAAATCCCAGGGAGTATGGCTACACCTTC. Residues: CASSLNPREYGYTF.

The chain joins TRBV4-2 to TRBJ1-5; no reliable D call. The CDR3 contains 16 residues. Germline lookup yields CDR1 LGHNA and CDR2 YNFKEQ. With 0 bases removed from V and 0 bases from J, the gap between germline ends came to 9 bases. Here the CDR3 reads CASSQDEGYSNQPQHF. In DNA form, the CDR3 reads TGTGCCAGCAGCCAAGATGAGGGTTATAGCAATCAGCCCCAGCATTTT.